A selection of T cell receptor beta chains follows, all from one sample in a study of shared clonotypes between healthy human individuals. Assay used: immunoSEQ multiplex PCR; TCRdb lists only in-frame clones, some missing. Of about 1 million clones in the sample, under 80% were seen once. Sequenced: memory CD4+ T cells sorted from blood. These receptors originate from a man aged 18 to 35 in good health. Both conserved end residues are part of each CDR3. Fields, in order: clone size, D gene, J gene, V gene, CDR3 protein, CDR3 DNA. The D gene is left open where the match is weak. Only part of the rows carry a size: once, few, many, or a class if the clone is expanded.

abundance: NA; d_gene: NA; j_gene: TRBJ1-4; v_gene: TRBV5-1; CDR3aa: CASSLVEGTGKLFF; CDR3nt: TGCGCCAGCAGCTTGGTAGAGGGGACGGGGAAACTGTTTTTT
abundance: few; d_gene: NA; j_gene: TRBJ1-6; v_gene: TRBV9; CDR3aa: CASSVDAGTKYSPLHF; CDR3nt: TGTGCCAGCAGCGTAGATGCGGGGACGAAATATTCACCCCTCCACTTT
abundance: NA; d_gene: NA; j_gene: TRBJ2-2; v_gene: TRBV6-1; CDR3aa: CASSLDYTGELFF; CDR3nt: TGTGCCAGCAGTCTAGACTACACCGGGGAGCTGTTTTTT
abundance: NA; d_gene: TRBD1; j_gene: TRBJ2-2; v_gene: TRBV7-3; CDR3aa: CASSLGTGSVAGELFF; CDR3nt: TGTGCCAGCAGCTTAGGGACAGGGTCCGTCGCCGGGGAGCTGTTTTTT
abundance: NA; d_gene: NA; j_gene: TRBJ1-2; v_gene: TRBV30; CDR3aa: CAWAPTGSNYGYTF; CDR3nt: TGTGCCTGGGCTCCGACAGGATCTAACTATGGCTACACCTTC
abundance: NA; d_gene: NA; j_gene: TRBJ1-1; v_gene: TRBV2; CDR3aa: CASSPTFGASGTEAFF; CDR3nt: TGTGCCAGCAGTCCTACCTTCGGGGCTTCGGGCACTGAAGCTTTCTTT
abundance: NA; d_gene: NA; j_gene: TRBJ2-3; v_gene: TRBV2; CDR3aa: CASSIQGGSSTDTQYF; CDR3nt: TGTGCCAGCAGTATCCAGGGGGGGTCGAGCACAGATACGCAGTATTTT
abundance: NA; d_gene: NA; j_gene: TRBJ1-5; v_gene: TRBV19; CDR3aa: CASSVGKGIQPQHF; CDR3nt: TGTGCCAGTAGTGTGGGGAAGGGAATTCAGCCCCAGCATTTT
abundance: NA; d_gene: NA; j_gene: TRBJ2-7; v_gene: TRBV7-2; CDR3aa: CASSFDYEQYF; CDR3nt: TGTGCCAGCAGCTTTGATTACGAGCAGTACTTC
abundance: NA; d_gene: NA; j_gene: TRBJ1-6; v_gene: TRBV6-6; CDR3aa: CASSYSTDNSPLHF; CDR3nt: TGTGCCAGCAGTTACTCGACGGACAATTCACCCCTCCACTTT
abundance: NA; d_gene: NA; j_gene: TRBJ1-1; v_gene: TRBV7-2; CDR3aa: CASSRGGARDTEAFF; CDR3nt: TGTGCCAGCAGCCGTGGGGGGGCTCGGGACACTGAAGCTTTCTTT
abundance: NA; d_gene: NA; j_gene: TRBJ1-3; v_gene: TRBV18; CDR3aa: CASSPGEEGNTIYF; CDR3nt: TGTGCCAGCTCACCCGGGGAGGAAGGAAACACCATATATTTT
abundance: NA; d_gene: TRBD2; j_gene: TRBJ2-1; v_gene: TRBV4-2; CDR3aa: CASSQGAGGRNEQFF; CDR3nt: TGTGCCAGCAGCCAAGGAGCGGGGGGGCGGAATGAGCAGTTCTTC
abundance: NA; d_gene: NA; j_gene: TRBJ1-2; v_gene: TRBV7-2; CDR3aa: CASSLVQGRDGYTF; CDR3nt: TGTGCCAGCAGCTTGGTACAGGGTAGAGATGGCTACACCTTC
abundance: NA; d_gene: NA; j_gene: TRBJ2-7; v_gene: TRBV18; CDR3aa: CASSPIMTGLGEQYF; CDR3nt: TGTGCCAGCTCACCAATTATGACAGGTTTGGGAGAGCAGTACTTC
abundance: once; d_gene: NA; j_gene: TRBJ2-1; v_gene: TRBV6-1; CDR3aa: CASSEGTSVASNEQFF; CDR3nt: TGTGCCAGCAGTGAAGGCACAAGCGTGGCGAGCAATGAGCAGTTCTTC
abundance: NA; d_gene: TRBD2; j_gene: TRBJ2-7; v_gene: TRBV5-5; CDR3aa: CASSVSSGRADEQYF; CDR3nt: TGTGCCAGCAGCGTCTCTAGCGGGAGGGCCGACGAGCAGTACTTC
abundance: NA; d_gene: TRBD2; j_gene: TRBJ2-2; v_gene: TRBV11-2; CDR3aa: CASTETSGGRTGELFF; CDR3nt: TGTGCCAGCACCGAGACTAGCGGGGGGCGTACCGGGGAGCTGTTTTTT
abundance: NA; d_gene: NA; j_gene: TRBJ1-3; v_gene: TRBV5-1; CDR3aa: CASSRVGDPGNTIYF; CDR3nt: TGCGCCAGCAGCCGGGTAGGGGATCCTGGAAACACCATATATTTT
abundance: NA; d_gene: TRBD1; j_gene: TRBJ2-3; v_gene: TRBV11-2; CDR3aa: CASSWTGGRDTQYF; CDR3nt: TGTGCCAGCAGCTGGACAGGGGGCAGGGATACGCAGTATTTT
abundance: NA; d_gene: TRBD1; j_gene: TRBJ1-4; v_gene: TRBV6-5; CDR3aa: CASSYSGTGGKLFF; CDR3nt: TGTGCCAGCAGTTACTCGGGGACAGGAGGAAAACTGTTTTTT
abundance: NA; d_gene: NA; j_gene: TRBJ2-7; v_gene: TRBV5-8; CDR3aa: CASSLSWDGAYEQYF; CDR3nt: TGTGCCAGCAGCTTGTCTTGGGACGGGGCCTACGAGCAGTACTTC
abundance: NA; d_gene: NA; j_gene: TRBJ1-2; v_gene: TRBV28; CDR3aa: CASSLGDYYGYTF; CDR3nt: TGTGCCAGCAGTTTGGGGGATTACTATGGCTACACCTTC
abundance: NA; d_gene: TRBD2; j_gene: TRBJ2-3; v_gene: TRBV9; CDR3aa: CASSVGLAGGPSTDTQYF; CDR3nt: TGTGCCAGCAGCGTAGGACTAGCGGGGGGGCCTAGCACAGATACGCAGTATTTT
abundance: once; d_gene: NA; j_gene: TRBJ1-1; v_gene: TRBV7-2; CDR3aa: CASSSTGNTEAFF; CDR3nt: TGTGCCAGCAGCTCAACAGGGAACACTGAAGCTTTCTTT
abundance: NA; d_gene: NA; j_gene: TRBJ2-3; v_gene: TRBV25-1; CDR3aa: CASHNSLGPTDTQYF; CDR3nt: TGTGCCAGTCACAACTCTCTTGGCCCCACAGATACGCAGTATTTT
abundance: few; d_gene: NA; j_gene: TRBJ1-1; v_gene: TRBV5-1; CDR3aa: CASSPWTVNTEAFF; CDR3nt: TGCGCCAGCAGCCCGTGGACGGTGAACACTGAAGCTTTCTTT
abundance: NA; d_gene: NA; j_gene: TRBJ2-7; v_gene: TRBV6-6; CDR3aa: CASRRTYEQYF; CDR3nt: TGTGCCAGCAGACGAACCTACGAGCAGTACTTC
abundance: NA; d_gene: TRBD2; j_gene: TRBJ2-7; v_gene: TRBV14; CDR3aa: CASSQDDDQLGGNYEQYF; CDR3nt: TGTGCCAGCAGCCAAGATGACGACCAGTTGGGAGGGAACTACGAGCAGTACTTC
abundance: few; d_gene: NA; j_gene: TRBJ2-1; v_gene: TRBV18; CDR3aa: CASSPGTGSYNEQFF; CDR3nt: TGTGCCAGCTCACCAGGGACGGGCTCCTACAATGAGCAGTTCTTC
abundance: NA; d_gene: TRBD1; j_gene: TRBJ1-5; v_gene: TRBV6-1; CDR3aa: CASSGYGQGGNQPQHF; CDR3nt: TGTGCCAGCAGTGGCTACGGACAGGGTGGAAATCAGCCCCAGCATTTT
abundance: NA; d_gene: TRBD1; j_gene: TRBJ1-1; v_gene: TRBV27; CDR3aa: CASSPRQGNEAFF; CDR3nt: TGTGCCAGCAGTCCGCGACAGGGTAATGAAGCTTTCTTT
abundance: few; d_gene: TRBD1; j_gene: TRBJ2-7; v_gene: TRBV5-1; CDR3aa: CASLSGTGDHEQYF; CDR3nt: TGCGCCAGTTTATCCGGGACAGGGGATCACGAGCAGTACTTC
abundance: NA; d_gene: NA; j_gene: TRBJ2-2; v_gene: TRBV6-5; CDR3aa: CASIRDTGELFF; CDR3nt: TGTGCCAGCATTAGGGACACCGGGGAGCTGTTTTTT
abundance: NA; d_gene: TRBD1; j_gene: TRBJ2-2; v_gene: TRBV5-1; CDR3aa: CASSLGDRNTGELFF; CDR3nt: TGCGCCAGCAGCTTGGGGGACAGAAACACCGGGGAGCTGTTTTTT
abundance: many; d_gene: NA; j_gene: TRBJ2-1; v_gene: TRBV5-1; CDR3aa: CASSFRTNNEQFF; CDR3nt: TGCGCCAGCAGCTTTCGGACTAACAATGAGCAGTTCTTC
abundance: NA; d_gene: NA; j_gene: TRBJ2-3; v_gene: TRBV5-1; CDR3aa: CASSPGFDTQYF; CDR3nt: TGCGCCAGCAGCCCGGGATTTGATACGCAGTATTTT
abundance: NA; d_gene: NA; j_gene: TRBJ2-1; v_gene: TRBV9; CDR3aa: CASSDVPLNEQFF; CDR3nt: TGTGCCAGCAGCGACGTGCCTCTCAATGAGCAGTTCTTC
abundance: NA; d_gene: NA; j_gene: TRBJ1-2; v_gene: TRBV10-3; CDR3aa: CAISESMDYGYTF; CDR3nt: TGTGCCATCAGTGAATCTATGGACTATGGCTACACCTTC
abundance: NA; d_gene: NA; j_gene: TRBJ1-2; v_gene: TRBV18; CDR3aa: CASSPEQSYGYTF; CDR3nt: TGTGCCAGCTCACCAGAACAGTCTTATGGCTACACCTTC
abundance: NA; d_gene: NA; j_gene: TRBJ2-3; v_gene: TRBV4-2; CDR3aa: CASSAVNLEGTDTQYF; CDR3nt: TGTGCCAGCAGCGCCGTGAACCTCGAGGGCACAGATACGCAGTATTTT
abundance: NA; d_gene: NA; j_gene: TRBJ2-5; v_gene: TRBV2; CDR3aa: CASSYRLETQYF; CDR3nt: TGTGCCAGCAGTTACAGGTTGGAGACCCAGTACTTC
abundance: NA; d_gene: NA; j_gene: TRBJ2-5; v_gene: TRBV5-1; CDR3aa: CASSLGGVQETQYF; CDR3nt: TGCGCCAGCAGCTTGGGAGGGGTCCAAGAGACCCAGTACTTC
abundance: NA; d_gene: TRBD2; j_gene: TRBJ2-5; v_gene: TRBV7-2; CDR3aa: CASSRRLAGAQETQYF; CDR3nt: TGTGCCAGCAGCCGCCGACTAGCGGGAGCCCAAGAGACCCAGTACTTC
abundance: NA; d_gene: TRBD1; j_gene: TRBJ1-1; v_gene: TRBV19; CDR3aa: CASNNRGRAEAFF; CDR3nt: TGTGCCAGTAATAACAGGGGGAGGGCTGAAGCTTTCTTT
abundance: few; d_gene: NA; j_gene: TRBJ1-1; v_gene: TRBV10-3; CDR3aa: CAISELGHTEAFF; CDR3nt: TGTGCCATCAGTGAGTTAGGCCACACTGAAGCTTTCTTT
abundance: NA; d_gene: NA; j_gene: TRBJ1-4; v_gene: TRBV7-9; CDR3aa: CASSLMATANEKLFF; CDR3nt: TGTGCCAGCAGTCTAATGGCCACGGCTAATGAAAAACTGTTTTTT
abundance: NA; d_gene: TRBD1; j_gene: TRBJ1-2; v_gene: TRBV5-1; CDR3aa: CASSPGQGIGYTF; CDR3nt: TGCGCCAGCAGCCCTGGACAGGGGATTGGCTACACCTTC
abundance: NA; d_gene: NA; j_gene: TRBJ1-1; v_gene: TRBV7-8; CDR3aa: CASSSGRVNTEAFF; CDR3nt: TGTGCCAGCAGCTCCGGTCGGGTGAACACTGAAGCTTTCTTT
abundance: NA; d_gene: TRBD2; j_gene: TRBJ2-1; v_gene: TRBV7-7; CDR3aa: CASSLGAAGGPNEQFF; CDR3nt: TGTGCTAGCAGCTTGGGGGCGGCGGGAGGGCCGAATGAGCAGTTCTTC